Listed below are T cell receptor beta chains from one sample, sequenced in a study of cytomegalovirus exposure and HLA in healthy donors. Clones were read by immunoSEQ multiplex PCR, and TCRdb kept only the in-frame ones, dropping some. The data hold roughly 100,000 clones, with 82% observed a single time. Sequencing was done on a sample of PBMCs. The source is a man under 40 in good health and CMV-seropositive. Both conserved end residues are part of each CDR3. Fields, in order: D gene, J gene, V gene, clone size, CDR3 protein, CDR3 DNA. D genes are given only for firm matches. A row's size may be missing; if present it is once, few, many or a size class.

D: NA; J: TRBJ2-7; V: TRBV7-2; size: NA; CDR3: CASSSWGTATGLSYYEQYF; DNA: TGTGCCAGCAGCTCGTGGGGGACTGCTACGGGCCTCTCCTACTACGAGCAGTACTTC
D: NA; J: TRBJ2-7; V: TRBV15; size: once; CDR3: CATSRDLDSEQYF; DNA: TGTGCCACCAGCAGAGATCTGGACAGCGAGCAGTACTTC
D: TRBD2; J: TRBJ2-1; V: TRBV5-1; size: NA; CDR3: CASSLGLAGGNEQFF; DNA: TGCGCCAGCAGCTTGGGACTAGCGGGAGGTAATGAGCAGTTCTTC
D: TRBD1; J: TRBJ2-2; V: TRBV5-6; size: NA; CDR3: CASSSHRQGRNTGELFF; DNA: TGTGCCAGCAGCTCGCACCGACAGGGGAGGAACACCGGGGAGCTGTTTTTT
D: TRBD1; J: TRBJ2-2; V: TRBV14; size: NA; CDR3: CASSQSGTVTGELFF; DNA: TGTGCCAGCAGCCAGTCCGGGACAGTCACCGGGGAGCTGTTTTTT
D: NA; J: TRBJ2-5; V: TRBV6-6; size: few; CDR3: CASSTPGGRETQYF; DNA: TGTGCCAGCAGCACGCCAGGGGGGCGGGAGACCCAGTACTTC
D: NA; J: TRBJ1-2; V: TRBV7-9; size: NA; CDR3: CASSLAQTGSYGYTF; DNA: TGTGCCAGCAGCTTAGCCCAAACAGGGAGCTATGGCTACACCTTC
D: NA; J: TRBJ2-7; V: TRBV19; size: NA; CDR3: CASSIAWSAYEQYF; DNA: TGTGCCAGTAGTATAGCCTGGAGCGCCTACGAGCAGTACTTC
D: TRBD1; J: TRBJ1-2; V: TRBV28; size: NA; CDR3: CASRVTGEKGYGYTF; DNA: TGTGCCAGCAGGGTCACAGGGGAAAAGGGCTATGGCTACACCTTC
D: NA; J: TRBJ2-1; V: TRBV28; size: NA; CDR3: CASRTTMGGTYNEQFF; DNA: TGTGCCAGCAGGACCACAATGGGAGGAACCTACAATGAGCAGTTCTTC
D: TRBD1; J: TRBJ1-2; V: TRBV19; size: NA; CDR3: CASTSDRARNGYTF; DNA: TGTGCCAGTACCTCGGACAGGGCGAGAAACGGCTACACCTTC
D: TRBD1; J: TRBJ1-2; V: TRBV30; size: few; CDR3: CAWSRDRDGYTF; DNA: TGTGCCTGGAGTAGGGACAGGGACGGCTACACCTTC
D: TRBD1; J: TRBJ2-5; V: TRBV18; size: NA; CDR3: CASSLGTGMQTQYF; DNA: TGTGCCAGCTCACTGGGGACAGGGATGCAGACCCAGTACTTC
D: NA; J: TRBJ1-6; V: TRBV27; size: NA; CDR3: CASSVGSSYNSPLHF; DNA: TGTGCCAGCAGTGTAGGGAGCTCCTATAATTCACCCCTCCACTTT
D: NA; J: TRBJ2-7; V: TRBV7-2; size: NA; CDR3: CASSRRTPPYEQYF; DNA: TGTGCCAGCAGCCGAAGGACACCTCCCTACGAGCAGTACTTC
D: NA; J: TRBJ2-7; V: TRBV14; size: NA; CDR3: CASSQDLYRESSYEQYF; DNA: TGTGCCAGCAGCCAAGATCTCTACAGGGAGAGCTCCTACGAGCAGTACTTC
D: NA; J: TRBJ1-1; V: TRBV5-1; size: NA; CDR3: CASSLVEGVNTEAFF; DNA: TGCGCCAGCAGCTTGGTTGAGGGAGTGAACACTGAAGCTTTCTTT
D: TRBD2; J: TRBJ2-7; V: TRBV6-5; size: NA; CDR3: CACQGGSSGVEQYF; DNA: TGTGCCTGCCAAGGTGGGTCTAGCGGGGTGGAGCAGTACTTC
D: NA; J: TRBJ2-7; V: TRBV10-3; size: NA; CDR3: CATASGGIRSYEQYF; DNA: TGTGCCACCGCCTCGGGCGGGATCCGCTCCTACGAGCAGTACTTC
D: NA; J: TRBJ2-7; V: TRBV7-9; size: NA; CDR3: CASSLGAYNYEQYF; DNA: TGTGCCAGCAGCCTAGGGGCTTACAACTACGAGCAGTACTTC
D: TRBD2; J: TRBJ2-3; V: TRBV19; size: NA; CDR3: CASSIDLSGGHTDTQYF; DNA: TGTGCCAGTAGTATAGATCTATCGGGAGGGCACACAGATACGCAGTATTTT
D: NA; J: TRBJ2-1; V: TRBV7-9; size: once; CDR3: CASSLLIPTSNEQFF; DNA: TGTGCCAGCAGCTTATTGATTCCGACTAGCAATGAGCAGTTCTTC
D: NA; J: TRBJ1-4; V: TRBV5-1; size: few; CDR3: CASSAGLEGEKLFF; DNA: TGCGCCAGCAGCGCGGGCCTCGAAGGCGAAAAACTGTTTTTT
D: NA; J: TRBJ2-2; V: TRBV11-2; size: NA; CDR3: CASRGEATFTGELFF; DNA: TGTGCCAGCAGGGGGGAGGCTACTTTCACCGGGGAGCTGTTTTTT
D: NA; J: TRBJ2-7; V: TRBV9; size: NA; CDR3: CASSVTAGTYEQYF; DNA: TGTGCCAGCAGCGTAACAGCTGGAACCTACGAGCAGTACTTC
D: TRBD2; J: TRBJ2-3; V: TRBV11-2; size: NA; CDR3: CASSFTSGSADTQYF; DNA: TGTGCCAGCAGCTTTACTAGCGGGAGCGCAGATACGCAGTATTTT
D: NA; J: TRBJ2-2; V: TRBV6-6; size: NA; CDR3: CASSQAPGGELFF; DNA: TGTGCCAGCAGTCAGGCCCCTGGCGGGGAGCTGTTTTTT
D: TRBD1; J: TRBJ1-1; V: TRBV30; size: NA; CDR3: CAWGQVYGLRGEAFF; DNA: TGTGCCTGGGGACAGGTGTATGGGTTAAGGGGCGAAGCTTTCTTT
D: NA; J: TRBJ2-7; V: TRBV27; size: NA; CDR3: CASSSLGQTSYEQYF; DNA: TGTGCCAGCAGTTCCCTAGGACAGACGTCCTACGAGCAGTACTTC
D: TRBD1; J: TRBJ1-2; V: TRBV6-1; size: once; CDR3: CASSAGTGVFGYTF; DNA: TGTGCCAGCAGTGCCGGGACAGGGGTTTTTGGCTACACCTTC
D: NA; J: TRBJ2-7; V: TRBV2; size: NA; CDR3: CASSASVGGMGMRDF; DNA: TGTGCCAGCAGTGCAAGTGTTGGGGGGATGGGGATGAGAGACTTC
D: NA; J: TRBJ2-3; V: TRBV6-6; size: NA; CDR3: CASSYGLDTQYF; DNA: TGTGCCAGCAGTTATGGACTAGATACGCAGTATTTT
D: NA; J: TRBJ2-5; V: TRBV5-1; size: NA; CDR3: CASSLEAGRETQYF; DNA: TGCGCCAGCAGCTTGGAGGCAGGGCGGGAGACCCAGTACTTC
D: NA; J: TRBJ1-5; V: TRBV19; size: few; CDR3: CASSTFERQPQHF; DNA: TGTGCCAGTAGCACCTTTGAGAGGCAGCCCCAGCATTTT
D: TRBD2; J: TRBJ2-1; V: TRBV15; size: once; CDR3: CATSSSGSSYNEQFF; DNA: TGTGCCACCAGCAGTAGCGGGAGCTCCTACAATGAGCAGTTCTTC
D: NA; J: TRBJ2-7; V: TRBV7-9; size: NA; CDR3: CSAAPVSYEQYF; DNA: TGTTCCGCCGCCCCAGTGTCCTACGAGCAGTACTTC
D: TRBD1; J: TRBJ1-4; V: TRBV9; size: few; CDR3: CASSPRGTVNEKLFF; DNA: TGTGCCAGCAGCCCTCGGGGGACAGTTAATGAAAAACTGTTTTTT
D: TRBD2; J: TRBJ2-7; V: TRBV7-9; size: NA; CDR3: CASSAQGSGKSDEQYF; DNA: TGTGCCAGCAGCGCCCAGGGTAGCGGGAAATCTGACGAGCAGTACTTC
D: NA; J: TRBJ2-1; V: TRBV28; size: NA; CDR3: CASSLGQGAYNEQFF; DNA: TGTGCCAGCAGTTTAGGGCAGGGCGCCTACAATGAGCAGTTCTTC
D: NA; J: TRBJ1-4; V: TRBV5-4; size: few; CDR3: CASSSPGPNEKLFF; DNA: TGTGCCAGCAGCTCCCCAGGGCCTAATGAAAAACTGTTTTTT
D: NA; J: TRBJ1-3; V: TRBV9; size: NA; CDR3: CASSVGQHSGNTIYF; DNA: TGTGCCAGCAGCGTAGGACAGCACTCTGGAAACACCATATATTTT
D: TRBD1; J: TRBJ2-1; V: TRBV27; size: NA; CDR3: CASSYLDIGTGGSYNEQFF; DNA: TGTGCCAGCAGTTATCTGGACATAGGGACAGGGGGTTCCTACAATGAGCAGTTCTTC
D: TRBD2; J: TRBJ2-2; V: TRBV11-2; size: NA; CDR3: CASRRGTGMNTGELFF; DNA: TGTGCCAGTAGGCGGGGGACCGGGATGAACACCGGGGAGCTGTTTTTT
D: NA; J: TRBJ1-1; V: TRBV29-1; size: NA; CDR3: CSARPSGFLEAFF; DNA: TGCAGCGCCCGACCTTCGGGTTTTCTCGAAGCTTTCTTT
D: TRBD1; J: TRBJ2-6; V: TRBV18; size: NA; CDR3: CASSGYRGFYSGANVLTF; DNA: TGTGCCAGCTCTGGCTACAGGGGTTTTTACTCTGGGGCCAACGTCCTGACTTTC
D: TRBD1; J: TRBJ1-1; V: TRBV6-6; size: NA; CDR3: CASRLKTGGVTEAFF; DNA: TGTGCCAGCAGATTAAAGACAGGGGGCGTCACTGAAGCTTTCTTT
D: NA; J: TRBJ2-7; V: TRBV6-1; size: NA; CDR3: CASSGRFSSRDPYEQYF; DNA: TGTGCCAGCAGTGGTCGTTTCTCGTCCAGGGATCCCTACGAGCAGTACTTC
D: TRBD2; J: TRBJ2-7; V: TRBV13; size: few; CDR3: CASSLYKRTSGRGIPTEQYF; DNA: TGTGCCAGCAGCTTATACAAACGGACTAGCGGGAGGGGGATTCCTACGGAGCAGTACTTC
D: TRBD1; J: TRBJ1-3; V: TRBV10-1; size: NA; CDR3: CASSEGTGYGNTIYF; DNA: TGCGCCAGCAGTGAAGGGACAGGGTATGGAAACACCATATATTTT
D: NA; J: TRBJ2-7; V: TRBV11-2; size: once; CDR3: CASSSPATYEQYF; DNA: TGTGCCAGCAGCTCGCCCGCTACCTACGAGCAGTACTTC
D: TRBD2; J: TRBJ2-3; V: TRBV30; size: NA; CDR3: CAWSVRGTSASDTQYF; DNA: TGTGCCTGGAGTGTACGGGGGACTAGCGCGTCAGATACGCAGTATTTT
D: NA; J: TRBJ2-4; V: TRBV7-2; size: NA; CDR3: CASSPRSRGEVKNIQYF; DNA: TGTGCCAGCAGCCCCCGCTCCAGGGGAGAGGTCAAAAACATTCAGTACTTC
D: TRBD1; J: TRBJ1-4; V: TRBV7-6; size: medium-sized; CDR3: CASRTGQGATNEKLFF; DNA: TGTGCCAGCAGAACCGGACAGGGGGCAACTAATGAAAAACTGTTTTTT
D: TRBD2; J: TRBJ2-3; V: TRBV6-1; size: NA; CDR3: CASSEAPSLREVSQYF; DNA: TGTGCCAGCAGTGAAGCGCCCTCGCTGCGGGAGGTTTCGCAGTATTTT
D: TRBD2; J: TRBJ2-4; V: TRBV5-6; size: NA; CDR3: CASSALAGGRGQNIQYF; DNA: TGTGCCAGCAGCGCCTTAGCGGGAGGCCGAGGTCAAAACATTCAGTACTTC
D: TRBD1; J: TRBJ2-7; V: TRBV27; size: NA; CDR3: CASSALTGTGTYEQYF; DNA: TGTGCCAGCAGTGCCCTCACCGGGACAGGAACCTACGAGCAGTACTTC
D: NA; J: TRBJ2-6; V: TRBV18; size: NA; CDR3: CASSRVQSSGANVLTF; DNA: TGTGCCAGCTCGCGTGTACAGAGCTCTGGGGCCAACGTCCTGACTTTC
D: NA; J: TRBJ2-7; V: TRBV5-1; size: NA; CDR3: CASSLARPPLDEQYF; DNA: TGCGCCAGCAGCTTGGCTAGGCCCCCCTTAGACGAGCAGTACTTC
D: NA; J: TRBJ2-1; V: TRBV7-2; size: NA; CDR3: CASSTGVHNEQFF; DNA: TGTGCCAGCAGCACCGGAGTACACAATGAGCAGTTCTTC